Each of the 21 T cell receptor beta chains below was sequenced from the same sample in a study of graft-versus-host responses after intestinal transplantation. TCRdb's table, derived via immunoSEQ multiplex PCR, lists solely in-frame clones and lacks some. The sample has thousands of clones; about nine tenths are singletons. The sample was PBMCs, taken approximately 30 days after intestinal transplant. The receptors shown here come from a human patient who received an intestinal transplant, so some T cells may come from the graft donor.

V and J are TRBV6-5 and TRBJ2-2, with D tentatively TRBD1 (6 bases). This CDR3 is 15 amino acids long. V gave up 2 bases and J gave up 5 bases, with 12 bases separating them. Germline CDR1 and CDR2: MNHEY and SVGAGI. CDR3 loop: CASSYRDTDTGELFF. CDR3 sequence (DNA): TGTGCCAGCAGTTACAGGGACACGGATACCGGGGAGCTGTTTTTT.

V usage is TRBV10-1 and J usage is TRBJ2-7; D might be TRBD1 (5 bases). Germline values: CDR1 WNHNN, CDR2 SYGVQD (reference sequence). Deletions cut 2 bases from V and 4 bases from J, with 9 bases between. The CDR3 has 13 residues. Written as DNA, the CDR3 is TGCGCCAGCAGTGAGACCCCAGGGTACGAGCAGTACTTC. Its translation is CASSETPGYEQYF.

The chain recombines TRBV30 with TRBJ1-2; no definite D call. Germline CDR1 and CDR2: GTSNPN and SVGIG (reference sequence). This CDR3 has 10 residues. The V end was cut by 5 bases, the J end by 5 bases, with 6 bases between. The CDR3, as DNA: TGTGCCTGGGGGCAGTATGGCTACACCTTC. Its protein product is CAWGQYGYTF.

V is TRBV2 and J is TRBJ2-2; 7 bases agree with TRBD2. J lost 7 bases, V lost 2 bases, and 13 bases had no gene match. This CDR3 has 17 residues. Germline V lookup: CDR1 SNHLY, CDR2 FYNNEI. The CDR3 loop is CASSEPKGLAVDGELFF. CDR3 nucleotide sequence: TGTGCCAGCAGTGAACCGAAGGGTCTAGCGGTGGACGGGGAGCTGTTTTTT.

V is TRBV15 and J is TRBJ2-3, with 9 bases fitting TRBD1. Germline V CDR1 and CDR2: LNHNV, YYDKDF (reference sequence). J gave up 3 bases and V 5 bases, and 21 bases lay outside the gene matches. There are 20 residues in the CDR3. The CDR3 loop reads CATSGPYRGRFERRTDTQYF. The CDR3 nucleotides are TGTGCCACCAGCGGGCCATACAGGGGGCGGTTCGAAAGGCGGACAGATACGCAGTATTTT.

The chain employs TRBV10-3 and TRBJ2-7; possible D gene TRBD2, 6 bases. Trimming stripped 6 bases from V and 3 bases from J, with 18 bases between. CDR1 and CDR2 (germline): ENHRY, SYGVKD. There are 15 residues in the CDR3. The DNA for the CDR3 is TGTGCCATCAGGGGAGGCCAGGGTGGGGACTACGAGCAGTACTTC. Translating gives CAIRGGQGGDYEQYF.

The V and J genes are TRBV9 and TRBJ2-7; 7 nucleotides match TRBD1. Germline lookup yields CDR1 SGDLS and CDR2 YYNGEE. The CDR3 is made up of 14 amino acids. J gave up 5 bases and V 0 bases, and 5 bases lay outside the gene matches. CDR3 in amino acids: CASSVEGGNDEQYF. The DNA for the CDR3 is TGTGCCAGCAGCGTAGAAGGGGGCAACGACGAGCAGTACTTC. Variable domain in full (rest from reference TRBV9 and TRBJ2-7): DSGVTQTPKHLITATGQRVTLRCSPRSGDLSVYWYQQSLDQGLQFLIQYYNGEERAKGNILERFSAQQFPDLHSELNLSSLELGDSALYFCASSVEGGNDEQYFGPGTRLTVT.

The chain is built from TRBV15 and TRBJ2-6; D remains ambiguous. There are 18 residues in the CDR3. Germline values: CDR1 LNHNV, CDR2 YYDKDF (reference sequence). V lost 0 bases and J lost 0, with 12 bases in between. The CDR3 DNA sequence: TGTGCCACCAGCAGAGACCGGACCCTAATCTCTGGGGCCAACGTCCTGACTTTC. Encoded protein: CATSRDRTLISGANVLTF.

V gene TRBV19 combines with J gene TRBJ1-1; D is undetermined. The CDR3 totals 12 residues. In germline, CDR1 is LNHDA, CDR2 SQIVND (reference sequence). The V end lost 5 bases, the J end lost 5 bases, and 9 bases lay between the germline ends. The CDR3 region is CASSPGWTEAFF. The CDR3 DNA is TGTGCCAGTAGTCCGGGGTGGACTGAAGCTTTCTTT.

This sequence joins TRBV18 and TRBJ1-4, with 10 bases matching TRBD1. V was pared by 3 bases and J by 3 bases, with 1 base of the junction left unmatched. This CDR3 region has 15 residues. Germline V gene lookup returns CDR1 KGHSH and CDR2 LQKENI. The CDR3 nucleotides are TGTGCCAGCTCACCCGACAGGGGGCCTAATGAAAAACTGTTTTTT. Its protein is CASSPDRGPNEKLFF.

The V call is TRBV7-2, the J call TRBJ2-3; 14 bases are a match to TRBD2. The CDR3 has 17 amino acids. Germline V gives CDR1 SGHTA, CDR2 FQGNSA. Trimming at V came to 2 bases and at J to 5 bases, leaving 6 bases not matched to a gene. Here the CDR3 reads CASSLFGLAGGVDTQYF. The CDR3 nucleotides are TGTGCCAGCAGCTTATTTGGACTAGCGGGGGGTGTAGATACGCAGTATTTT. Using reference TRBV7-2 and TRBJ2-3 for the parts outside the CDR3, the full variable domain is GAGVSQSPSNKVTEKGKDVELRCDPISGHTALYWYRQSLGQGLEFLIYFQGNSAPDKSGLPSDRFSAERTGGSVSTLTIQRTQQEDSAVYLCASSLFGLAGGVDTQYFGPGTRLTVL.

The table lists this clone with a count of one. This chain links TRBV7-9 with TRBJ2-1; 7 bases agree with TRBD1. Germline CDR1 is SEHNR and CDR2 is FQNEAQ (reference sequence). V dropped 3 bases and J dropped 10; count of bases not matched to a gene: 6. This CDR3 is 13 amino acids long. The CDR3 spells CASSFPRRGEQFF. Here the CDR3 DNA reads TGTGCCAGCAGCTTTCCACGCAGGGGGGAGCAGTTCTTC.

The chain combines TRBV5-4 with TRBJ1-2; possibly TRBD1 for D (6 bases). Per the germline V gene, CDR1 is SGHNT and CDR2 is YYREEE (reference sequence). The CDR3 has 12 amino acids. CDR3 bases: TGTGCAATCGACAGGCCCGACTATGGCTACACCTTC. As protein: CAIDRPDYGYTF.

The J gene is TRBJ2-1, the V gene TRBV19; a weak D match, TRBD2 (6 bases). Germline CDR1 reads LNHDA; CDR2 reads SQIVND (reference sequence). The CDR3 sequence is 17 residues long. V lost 2 bases and J 5 bases, leaving 19 bases between the germline ends. The CDR3 DNA reads TGTGCCAGTAGTATAATCTCGGGCGGGGCGTTGGACAATGAGCAGTTCTTC. Encoded protein: CASSIISGGALDNEQFF.

This sequence joins TRBV28 and TRBJ1-5, with no clear D. The V gene's germline CDR1 is MDHEN and CDR2 SYDVKM. The CDR3 is made up of 16 amino acids. Trimming took off 2 bases at V and 0 bases at J, with 11 bases between the two ends. For the CDR3, the DNA is TGTGCCAGCAGTTTAAGGCCAGGATATAGCAATCAGCCCCAGCATTTT. Encoded protein: CASSLRPGYSNQPQHF.

This chain links TRBV14 with TRBJ2-1; D gene uncertain. This CDR3 has 14 amino acids. Trimming stripped 3 bases from V and 0 bases from J, with 6 bases between. CDR1 is SGHDN, CDR2 FVKESK, per germline. For the CDR3, the DNA is TGTGCCAGCAGCCAGGCTCCCTCCTACAATGAGCAGTTCTTC. Residues: CASSQAPSYNEQFF.

For this clone: Other DNA sequences in this sample translate to the same CDR3. V and J are TRBV5-1 and TRBJ2-2, with TRBD2 identical over 12 bases. This CDR3 is built from 15 residues. Germline lookup yields CDR1 SGHRS and CDR2 YFSETQ. V trimming: 4 bases; J trimming: 5 bases; junction bases outside the gene matches: 3. This CDR3 is CASSLGLAGTGELFF. CDR3 nucleotides: TGCGCCAGCAGCCTTGGACTAGCGGGGACCGGGGAGCTGTTTTTT.

The rearrangement links TRBV6-5 to TRBJ1-2, with 7 bases identical to TRBD1. Germline V gives CDR1 MNHEY, CDR2 SVGAGI. CDR3 length equals 15 residues. Trimming cost V 4 bases and J 0 bases; bases outside gene matches: 5. The CDR3 reads CASSFSGTANYGYTF. The CDR3 DNA reads TGTGCCAGCAGTTTTTCCGGGACAGCTAACTATGGCTACACCTTC.

The J gene is TRBJ1-1, the V gene TRBV2; no clear D gene. The V and J ends lost 3 bases and 4 bases respectively, with 12 bases between them. CDR1 is SNHLY and CDR2 is FYNNEI in the germline V gene. This CDR3 has 14 amino acids. CDR3 in amino acids: CASSDLKVGTEAFF. The DNA of the CDR3 is TGTGCCAGCAGTGATCTAAAGGTGGGCACTGAAGCTTTCTTT. Full variable domain (remainder filled in from reference TRBV2 and TRBJ1-1): EPEVTQTPSHQVTQMGQEVILRCVPISNHLYFYWYRQILGQKVEFLVSFYNNEISEKSEIFDDQFSVERPDGSNFTLKIRSTKLEDSAMYFCASSDLKVGTEAFFGQGTRLTVV.

This clone came up once. J is TRBJ1-5 and V is TRBV6-5; possibly TRBD1 for D (5 bases). The V end lost 5 bases, the J end lost 7 bases, and 12 bases lay between the germline ends. The CDR3 sequence is 13 residues long. Per the germline V gene, CDR1 is MNHEY and CDR2 is SVGAGI. CDR3: CASSRDRGQPQHF. For the CDR3, the DNA is TGTGCCAGCAGTAGAGATCGGGGGCAGCCCCAGCATTTT.

This chain joins TRBV4-1 and TRBJ2-7; D is uncertain. This CDR3 spans 13 amino acids. V was clipped by 1 base and J by 5 bases, with 9 bases between them. Germline lookup yields CDR1 MGHRA and CDR2 YSYEKL. The CDR3 DNA sequence: TGCGCCAGCAGCCAAGGGTACTTAGACGAGCAGTACTTC. This codes for CASSQGYLDEQYF.